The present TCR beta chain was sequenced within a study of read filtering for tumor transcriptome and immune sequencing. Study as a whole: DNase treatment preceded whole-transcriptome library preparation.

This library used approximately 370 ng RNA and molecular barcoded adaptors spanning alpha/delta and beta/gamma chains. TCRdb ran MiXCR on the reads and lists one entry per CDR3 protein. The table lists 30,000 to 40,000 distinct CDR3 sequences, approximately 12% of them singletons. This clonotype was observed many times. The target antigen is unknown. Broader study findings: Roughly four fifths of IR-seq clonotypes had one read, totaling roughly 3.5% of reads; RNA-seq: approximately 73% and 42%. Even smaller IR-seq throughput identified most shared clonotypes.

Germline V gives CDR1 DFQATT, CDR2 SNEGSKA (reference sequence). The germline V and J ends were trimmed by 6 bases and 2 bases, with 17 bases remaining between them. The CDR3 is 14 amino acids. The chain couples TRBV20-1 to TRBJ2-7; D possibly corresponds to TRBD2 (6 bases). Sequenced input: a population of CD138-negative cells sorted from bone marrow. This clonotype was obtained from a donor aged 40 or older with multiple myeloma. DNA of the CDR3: TGCAGTGCGAGCCGGGGGTCTACGGCCTACGAGCAGTACTTC. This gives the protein CSASRGSTAYEQYF.